This TCR beta chain was documented in a study of T cell clonotyping in hematopoietic cell transplantation. Generated by immunoSEQ multiplex PCR, the TCRdb table keeps only in-frame clones and is missing some. The repertoire consists of under 13,000 clones, with roughly 90% occurring once and the leading ten covering about 40%. Study-wide findings and caveats: Pathologically expanded recipient clonotypes increased progressively from day 30 to day 180 as diversity fell. At the given depth, recipient repertoires were over 95% de novo clonotypes.

The CDR3 is 13 amino acids. V shed 3 bases and J shed 5 bases, with 10 bases lying between them. Germline V gene data show CDR1 as MNHEY and CDR2 as SVGAGI. Comment on this clone: Its antigen is as yet unknown.

The V gene is TRBV6-5, the J gene TRBJ1-1, with unresolved D. This sequence originates from a male patient over 55 who had an allogeneic stem cell transplant from an unrelated donor, so the T cells may come from the graft donor. Some clones in this sample may be carry-over from other donors' samples. The sample here was PBMCs, taken 180 days after allogeneic stem cell transplant. CDR3 residues: CASSYSPRTEAFF. The CDR3 DNA is TGTGCCAGCAGTTATTCGCCACGGACTGAAGCTTTCTTT.